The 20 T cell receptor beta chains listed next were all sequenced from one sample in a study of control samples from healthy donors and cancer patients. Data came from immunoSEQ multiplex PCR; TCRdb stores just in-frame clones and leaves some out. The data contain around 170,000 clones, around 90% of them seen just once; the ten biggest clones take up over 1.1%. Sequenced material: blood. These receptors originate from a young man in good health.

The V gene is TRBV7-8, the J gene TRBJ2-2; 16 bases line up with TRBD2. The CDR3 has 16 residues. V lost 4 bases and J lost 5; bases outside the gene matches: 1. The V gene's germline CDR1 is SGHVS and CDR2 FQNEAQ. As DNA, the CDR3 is TGTGCCAGCAGCTCGGGACTAGCGGGGGGGACCGGGGAGCTGTTTTTT. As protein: CASSSGLAGGTGELFF.

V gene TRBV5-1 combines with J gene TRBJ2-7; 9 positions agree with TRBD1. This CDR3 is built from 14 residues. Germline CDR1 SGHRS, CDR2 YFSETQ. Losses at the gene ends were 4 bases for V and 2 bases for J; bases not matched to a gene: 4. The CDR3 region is CASSTGQGPYEQYF. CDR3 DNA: TGCGCCAGCAGCACCGGACAGGGGCCCTACGAGCAGTACTTC.

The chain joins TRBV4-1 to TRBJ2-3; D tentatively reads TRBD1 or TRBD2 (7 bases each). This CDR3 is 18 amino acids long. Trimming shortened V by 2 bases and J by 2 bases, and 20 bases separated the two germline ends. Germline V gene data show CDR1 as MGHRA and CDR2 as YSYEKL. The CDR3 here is CASSQRQGGGSLTDTQYF. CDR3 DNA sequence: TGCGCCAGCAGCCAAAGACAGGGAGGGGGCTCCCTCACAGATACGCAGTATTTT.

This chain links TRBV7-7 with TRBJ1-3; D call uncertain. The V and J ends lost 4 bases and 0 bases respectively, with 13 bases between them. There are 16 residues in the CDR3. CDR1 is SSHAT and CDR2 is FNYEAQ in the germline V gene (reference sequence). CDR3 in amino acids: CASSYGDPSSGNTIYF. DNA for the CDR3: TGTGCCAGCAGCTACGGAGACCCTAGCTCTGGAAACACCATATATTTT.

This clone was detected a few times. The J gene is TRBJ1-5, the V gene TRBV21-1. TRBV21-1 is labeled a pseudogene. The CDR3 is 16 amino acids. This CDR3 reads CASSKVSGDGNQPQHF. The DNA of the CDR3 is TGTGCCAGCAGCAAAGTAAGTGGGGATGGCAATCAGCCCCAGCATTTT.

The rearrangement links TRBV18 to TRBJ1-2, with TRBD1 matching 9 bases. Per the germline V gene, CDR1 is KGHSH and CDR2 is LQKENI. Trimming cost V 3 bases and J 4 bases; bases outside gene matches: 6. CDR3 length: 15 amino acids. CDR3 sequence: CASSPTGGPTYGYTF. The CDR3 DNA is TGTGCCAGCTCACCGACAGGGGGACCGACCTATGGCTACACCTTC.

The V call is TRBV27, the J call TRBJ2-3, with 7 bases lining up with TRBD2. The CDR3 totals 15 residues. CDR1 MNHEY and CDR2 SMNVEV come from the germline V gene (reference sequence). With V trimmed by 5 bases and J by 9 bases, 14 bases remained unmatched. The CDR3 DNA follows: TGTGCCAGCAGTGCACAGGAATCGGTGGGGGGGACGCAGTATTTT. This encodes CASSAQESVGGTQYF.

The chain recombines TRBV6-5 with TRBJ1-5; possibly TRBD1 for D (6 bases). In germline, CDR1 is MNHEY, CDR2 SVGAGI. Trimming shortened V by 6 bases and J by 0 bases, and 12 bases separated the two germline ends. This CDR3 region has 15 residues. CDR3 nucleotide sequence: TGTGCCAGCAGGGGGGCCAGGGCTAGCAATCAGCCCCAGCATTTT. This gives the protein CASRGARASNQPQHF.

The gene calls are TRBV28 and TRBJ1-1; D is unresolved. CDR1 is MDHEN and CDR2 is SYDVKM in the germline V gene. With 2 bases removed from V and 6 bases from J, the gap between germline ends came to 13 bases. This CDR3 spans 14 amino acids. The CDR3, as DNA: TGTGCCAGCAGTTTAGCTTGGCGTTCGGCTGAAGCTTTCTTT. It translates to CASSLAWRSAEAFF.

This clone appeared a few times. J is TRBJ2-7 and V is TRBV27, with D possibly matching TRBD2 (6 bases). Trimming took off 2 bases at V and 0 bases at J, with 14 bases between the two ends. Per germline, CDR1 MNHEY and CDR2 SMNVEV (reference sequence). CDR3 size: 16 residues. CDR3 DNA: TGTGCCAGCAGTTTAAGCCGGGACTCCACCTCCTACGAGCAGTACTTC. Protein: CASSLSRDSTSYEQYF.

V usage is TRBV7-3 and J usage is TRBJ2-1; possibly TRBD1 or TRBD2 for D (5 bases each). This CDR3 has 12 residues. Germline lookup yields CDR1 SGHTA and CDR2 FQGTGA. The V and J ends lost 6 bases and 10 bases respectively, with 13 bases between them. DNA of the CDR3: TGTGCCAGCAGTGACCTCCGGGGCGAGCAGTTCTTC. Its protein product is CASSDLRGEQFF.

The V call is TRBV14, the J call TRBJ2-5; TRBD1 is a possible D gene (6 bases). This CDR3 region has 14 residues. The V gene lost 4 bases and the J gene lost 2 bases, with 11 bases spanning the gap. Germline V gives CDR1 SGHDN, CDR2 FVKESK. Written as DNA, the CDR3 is TGTGCCAGCAGCCCGGGACATTTACAAGAGACCCAGTACTTC. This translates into CASSPGHLQETQYF.

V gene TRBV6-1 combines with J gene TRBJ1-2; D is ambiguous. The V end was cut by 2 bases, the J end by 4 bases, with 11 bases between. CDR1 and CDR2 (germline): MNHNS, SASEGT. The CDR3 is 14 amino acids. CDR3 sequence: CASSENYKGYGYTF. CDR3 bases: TGTGCCAGCAGTGAAAATTACAAAGGCTATGGCTACACCTTC.

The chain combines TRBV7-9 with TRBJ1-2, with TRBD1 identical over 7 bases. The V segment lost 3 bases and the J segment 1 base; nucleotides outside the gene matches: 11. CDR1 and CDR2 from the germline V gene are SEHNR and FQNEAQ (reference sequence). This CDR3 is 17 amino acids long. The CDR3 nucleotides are TGTGCCAGCAGCTTCCTCAGGAGGACAGGAAATAACTATGGCTACACCTTC. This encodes CASSFLRRTGNNYGYTF.

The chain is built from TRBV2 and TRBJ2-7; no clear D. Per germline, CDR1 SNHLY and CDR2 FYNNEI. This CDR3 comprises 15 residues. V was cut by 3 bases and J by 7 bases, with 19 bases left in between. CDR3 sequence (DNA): TGTGCCAGCAGTGACTCGTCGATTACGTCTGGGGAGCAGTACTTC. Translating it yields CASSDSSITSGEQYF. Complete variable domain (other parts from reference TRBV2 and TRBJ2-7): EPEVTQTPSHQVTQMGQEVILRCVPISNHLYFYWYRQILGQKVEFLVSFYNNEISEKSEIFDDQFSVERPDGSNFTLKIRSTKLEDSAMYFCASSDSSITSGEQYFGPGTRLTVT.

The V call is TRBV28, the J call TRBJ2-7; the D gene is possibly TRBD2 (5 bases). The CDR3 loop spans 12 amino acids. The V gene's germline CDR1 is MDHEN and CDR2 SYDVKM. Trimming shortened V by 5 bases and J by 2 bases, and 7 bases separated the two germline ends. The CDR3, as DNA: TGTGCCAGCAGTGGGAGAGCCTACGAGCAGTACTTC. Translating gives CASSGRAYEQYF.

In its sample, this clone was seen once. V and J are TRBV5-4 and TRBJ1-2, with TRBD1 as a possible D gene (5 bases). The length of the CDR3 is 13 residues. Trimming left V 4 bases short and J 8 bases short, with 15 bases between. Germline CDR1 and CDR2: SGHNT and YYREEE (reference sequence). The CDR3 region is CASSRDSRTGYTF. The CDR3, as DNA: TGTGCCAGCAGCCGGGACTCTCGGACCGGCTACACCTTC. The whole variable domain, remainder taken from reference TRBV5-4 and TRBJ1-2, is ETGVTQSPTHLIKTRGQQVTLRCSSQSGHNTVSWYQQALGQGPQFIFQYYREEENGRGNFPPRFSGLQFPNYSSELNVNALELDDSALYLCASSRDSRTGYTFGSGTRLTVV.

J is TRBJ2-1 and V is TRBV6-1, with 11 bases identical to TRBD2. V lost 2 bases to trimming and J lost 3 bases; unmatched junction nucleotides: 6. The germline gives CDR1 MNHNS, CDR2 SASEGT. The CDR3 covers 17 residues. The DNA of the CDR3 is TGTGCCAGCAGTGAAATACCCGGGACTAGCGGCTACAATGAGCAGTTCTTC. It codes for CASSEIPGTSGYNEQFF.

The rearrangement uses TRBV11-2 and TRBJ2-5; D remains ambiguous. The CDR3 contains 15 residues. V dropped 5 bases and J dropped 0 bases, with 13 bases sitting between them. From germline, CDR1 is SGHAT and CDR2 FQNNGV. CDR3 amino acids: CASSPDGFYQETQYF. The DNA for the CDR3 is TGTGCCAGCAGCCCAGACGGCTTCTACCAAGAGACCCAGTACTTC.

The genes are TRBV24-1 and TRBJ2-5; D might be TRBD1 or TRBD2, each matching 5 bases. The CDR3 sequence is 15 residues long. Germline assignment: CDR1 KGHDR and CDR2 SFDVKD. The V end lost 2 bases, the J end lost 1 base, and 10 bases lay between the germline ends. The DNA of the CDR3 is TGTGCCACCAGTGATTCTGGGACGCCCCAAGAGACCCAGTACTTC. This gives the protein CATSDSGTPQETQYF.